The next 28 T cell receptor beta chains were all read from a single sample in a study of regulatory T cells in long-lasting Graves disease. Relying on iRepertoire HTBI primers and Arm-PCR of CDR3 regions, the team built TCR beta libraries. TCRdb re-called the multiplex PCR reads through MiXCR, storing one row per CDR3 protein. The sample lists some 470,000 distinct CDR3 sequences; under 25% were seen once. Time point defined: persistent/refractory GD, antithyroid drugs over 5 years with positive TRAb. Following extraction of RNA from PBMCs, that RNA was used to make the TCR library. The sample consisted of peripheral blood mononuclear cells (PBMCs), taken when the disease was refractory, from a patient treated with antithyroid drugs. Source of these receptors: a female donor with Graves disease.

This chain connects TRBV15 to TRBJ1-4, with D tentatively TRBD1 (5 bases). V shed 0 bases and J shed 7 bases, with 12 bases lying between them. Germline CDR1 LNHNV, CDR2 YYDKDF (reference sequence). This CDR3 is 15 amino acids long. The CDR3 nucleotides are TGTGCCACCAGCAGAGAAGGGCAGGGTCGTGAAAAACTGTTTTTT. Protein: CATSREGQGREKLFF.

The table lists this clonotype with a few counts. J is TRBJ2-7 and V is TRBV19; D ambiguous. V was shortened by 9 bases and J by 5 bases, with 17 bases between the two germline ends. Germline CDR1 LNHDA, CDR2 SQIVND (reference sequence). This CDR3 has 13 residues. This CDR3 reads CASREVNRDEQYF. In DNA, the CDR3 is TGTGCCAGCCGCGAAGTGAACCGGGACGAGCAGTACTTC.

The chain employs TRBV20-1 and TRBJ1-2; D unclear. CDR3 size: 13 residues. V gave up 0 bases and J gave up 7 bases, with 12 bases separating them. CDR1 is DFQATT, CDR2 SNEGSKA, per germline (reference sequence). The CDR3: CSARDGREFGYTF. CDR3 DNA: TGCAGTGCTAGAGATGGAAGGGAGTTTGGCTACACCTTC.

The V and J genes are TRBV20-1 and TRBJ1-5; D not certain. V was trimmed by 6 bases and J by 6 bases, leaving 12 bases between them. Germline V CDR1 and CDR2: DFQATT, SNEGSKA (reference sequence). The CDR3 is 12 residues long. DNA for the CDR3: TGCAGTGCCACTACCTTCGGTCAGCCCCAGCATTTT. This sequence encodes CSATTFGQPQHF.

This clonotype came up many times. The chain carries TRBV6-1 and TRBJ2-5; a weak D match, TRBD1 (6 bases). The CDR3 is 14 amino acids. Looked up from germline, CDR1 is MNHNS and CDR2 is SASEGT. V lost 6 bases, J lost 2 bases, and 13 bases lay in between. The CDR3 spells CASRQGSSQETQYF. In DNA form, the CDR3 reads TGTGCCAGCAGGCAGGGGTCAAGTCAAGAGACCCAGTACTTC.

The V gene is TRBV7-2, the J gene TRBJ1-3; 7 bases agree with TRBD1. V dropped 1 base and J dropped 0; count of bases not matched to a gene: 0. The length of the CDR3 is 15 residues. Germline V gives CDR1 SGHTA, CDR2 FQGNSA. DNA for the CDR3: TGTGCCAGCAGCTTAGGGGACAGCTCTGGAAACACCATATATTTT. This codes for CASSLGDSSGNTIYF.

A remark on this clonotype: A single base separates this from a much larger clone, so it may be a read error. The chain has TRBV5-4 and TRBJ2-2; no reliable D call. Germline CDR1 is SGHNT and CDR2 is YYREEE (reference sequence). V lost 1 base and J 7 bases, leaving 5 bases between the germline ends. This CDR3 comprises 12 residues. CDR3 DNA sequence: TGTGCCAGCAGCTTGATGGGCGGGGAGCTGTTTTTT. It translates to CASSLMGGELFF. The full variable domain, with the rest looked up from reference TRBV5-4 and TRBJ2-2, is ETGVTQSPTHLIKTRGQQVTLRCSSQSGHNTVSWYQQALGQGPQFIFQYYREEENGRGNFPPRFSGLQFPNYSSELNVNALELDDSALYLCASSLMGGELFFGEGSRLTVL.

A few counts support this clonotype. In nucleotides, the CDR3 is TGTGCCAGCCGAAGGGGGGAAAGCTCCTACGAGCAGTACTTC. It is translated as CASRRGESSYEQYF. J is TRBJ2-7 and V is TRBV6-1; perhaps D is TRBD1 or TRBD2 (6 bases each). The ends were cut back, 8 bases at V and 0 bases at J, with 14 bases in the middle. This CDR3 comprises 14 residues. Germline CDR1 MNHNS, CDR2 SASEGT.

This clonotype was seen many times. The chain combines TRBV29-1 with TRBJ1-2; maybe TRBD1 (5 bases). CDR3 length: 14 amino acids. Germline V CDR1 and CDR2: SQVTM, ANQGSEA. V lost 2 bases and J lost 2, with 12 bases in between. The CDR3 coding sequence is TGCAGCGTTGAAAGGGACGGAGGGAACTATGGCTACACCTTC. Translation gives CSVERDGGNYGYTF.

With regard to this clonotype: A much larger clone lies a single base off, so this may be a read error. The rearrangement uses TRBV6-2 or TRBV6-3 and TRBJ2-5, with D tentatively TRBD2 (6 bases). The CDR3 totals 13 residues. Trimming took off 10 bases at V and 1 base at J, with 13 bases between the two ends. Germline loops: CDR1 MNHEY, CDR2 SVGEGT. The CDR3 spells CANKVGGQETQYF. The CDR3 region has the DNA TGTGCCAACAAGGTGGGAGGCCAAGAGACCCAGTACTTC.

The chain couples TRBV19 to TRBJ2-3; 10 bases agree with TRBD1. From germline, CDR1 is LNHDA and CDR2 SQIVND (reference sequence). The junction had 6 bases not matched to a gene; V was cut back by 4 bases and J by 5 bases. The CDR3 sequence is 15 residues long. The CDR3 protein is CASSNRDRGEDTQYF. The CDR3 DNA is TGTGCCAGTAGTAACCGGGACAGGGGAGAAGATACGCAGTATTTT.

This clonotype was seen only a few times. V and J are TRBV7-9 and TRBJ1-2; 9 nucleotides align to TRBD1. Trimming cost V 0 bases and J 5 bases; bases outside gene matches: 4. Germline V gene lookup returns CDR1 SEHNR and CDR2 FQNEAQ (reference sequence). This CDR3 has 15 amino acids. CDR3 bases: TGTGCCAGCAGCTTAGCGGGACAGGGAGCGTATGGCTACACCTTC. Residues: CASSLAGQGAYGYTF. The full variable domain, its missing parts supplied by reference TRBV7-9 and TRBJ1-2, is DTGVSQNPRHKITKRGQNVTFRCDPISEHNRLYWYRQTLGQGPEFLTYFQNEAQLEKSRLLSDRFSAERPKGSFSTLEIQRTEQGDSAMYLCASSLAGQGAYGYTFGSGTRLTVV.

The rearrangement joins TRBV28 to TRBJ1-5; 9 bases map to TRBD1. The CDR3 is 14 amino acids. Trimming cost V 8 bases and J 2 bases; bases outside gene matches: 4. CDR1 and CDR2 (germline): MDHEN, SYDVKM. CDR3 amino acids: CASLQGAGNQPQHF. CDR3 coding DNA: TGTGCCAGCCTACAGGGGGCCGGCAATCAGCCCCAGCATTTT.

This clonotype was recorded many times. The chain recombines TRBV3-1 with TRBJ1-5, with a possible D match to TRBD1 (5 bases). In germline, CDR1 is LGHDT, CDR2 YNNKEL (reference sequence). This CDR3 is 13 amino acids long. The V and J ends lost 3 bases and 3 bases respectively, with 6 bases between them. CDR3 amino acids: CASSQGVNQPQHF. Written as DNA, the CDR3 is TGTGCCAGCAGCCAGGGGGTCAATCAGCCCCAGCATTTT.

This clonotype occurred many times. This rearrangement joins TRBV24-1 to TRBJ2-2, with 8 bases that match TRBD1. CDR3 size: 15 residues. With 3 bases clipped from V and 6 bases from J, the junction kept 5 bases outside the gene matches. Per the germline V gene, CDR1 is KGHDR and CDR2 is SFDVKD. The CDR3 DNA follows: TGTGCCACCAGTGATGCGTTCAGGGGGCCCGGGGAGCTGTTTTTT. It is translated as CATSDAFRGPGELFF.

V gene TRBV2 combines with J gene TRBJ2-1; 10 positions match TRBD2. The V and J ends lost 4 bases and 7 bases, in that order; junction bases with no gene match: 10. The CDR3 totals 16 residues. Germline V gene lookup returns CDR1 SNHLY and CDR2 FYNNEI. This CDR3 reads CASSAPLAGGLNEQFF. The CDR3 region has the DNA TGTGCCAGCAGTGCGCCCTTAGCGGGGGGTCTGAATGAGCAGTTCTTC.

This clonotype occurred many times. V is TRBV28 and J is TRBJ1-1, with 7 bases aligning to TRBD1. The V and J ends lost 2 bases and 3 bases, in that order; junction bases with no gene match: 6. CDR1 and CDR2 from the germline V gene are MDHEN and SYDVKM. The CDR3 consists of 15 residues. CDR3 in amino acids: CASSLPGGVYTEAFF. The CDR3 DNA reads as TGTGCCAGCAGTTTACCAGGGGGAGTGTACACTGAAGCTTTCTTT.

Concerning this clonotype itself: Given the absence of the conserved phenylalanine or tryptophan at the CDR3 end, a read error is likely. This sequence joins TRBV7-9 and TRBJ2-5, with D perhaps TRBD1 or TRBD2 (5 bases each). The CDR3 loop spans 14 amino acids. CDR1 is SEHNR, CDR2 FQNEAQ, per germline (reference sequence). V lost 7 bases and J lost 5, with 17 bases in between. The CDR3, as DNA: TGTGCCAGCACAAGGGACGGCGGAGACGAGACCCAGTACTCC. This translates into CASTRDGGDETQYS.

This clonotype has a count of ten or more. The rearrangement links TRBV11-2 to TRBJ1-5; D is undetermined. CDR1 and CDR2 from the germline V gene are SGHAT and FQNNGV. The CDR3 covers 14 residues. V was trimmed by 1 base and J by 5 bases, leaving 9 bases between them. CDR3 DNA: TGTGCCAGCAGCTTAGGTAATGTTTATCAGCCCCAGCATTTT. Its protein is CASSLGNVYQPQHF.

This clonotype has ten or more counts. The gene calls are TRBV12-3 or TRBV12-4 and TRBJ2-5; 8 bases are shared with TRBD1. Germline trimming cut 6 bases from V and 3 bases from J; bases unmatched to any gene: 6. The CDR3 spans 14 residues. CDR3: CASREDRAEETQYF. DNA for the CDR3: TGTGCCAGCAGAGAGGACAGGGCTGAAGAGACCCAGTACTTC.

V usage is TRBV7-9 and J usage is TRBJ2-7; TRBD2 aligns across 15 bases. The germline V gene has CDR1 SEHNR and CDR2 FQNEAQ (reference sequence). This CDR3 comprises 16 residues. Trimming removed 5 bases from V and 3 bases from J; junction bases left unmatched: 5. CDR3 sequence: CASSRGLAGGGYEQYF. The CDR3 DNA reads TGTGCCAGCAGCCGCGGACTAGCGGGAGGGGGCTACGAGCAGTACTTC.

This clonotype was seen at least ten times. This chain connects TRBV6-9 to TRBJ2-5; 8 nucleotides match TRBD1. Germline loops: CDR1 MNHGY, CDR2 SVAAGI. CDR3 length equals 18 residues. Unmatched junction bases numbered 17, after V lost 3 bases and J lost 5 bases. Here the CDR3 DNA reads TGTGCCAGCAGTTACGGTCCCCCTCGGACAGGGTTGATGGAGACCCAGTACTTC. Amino acids: CASSYGPPRTGLMETQYF.

Of note for this clonotype: One end of the junction is discordant with germline, which a read error may explain. CDR3 nucleotides: TGTGCCAGTGGGGGGATCCCGGGGTGGAGGGGGCAAGAGGCCCAGTACTTC. Translation gives CASGGIPGWRGQEAQYF. The V call is TRBV7-2, the J call TRBJ2-5, with a possible D match to TRBD1 (7 bases). Looked up from germline, CDR1 is SGHTA and CDR2 is FQGNSA. CDR3 length: 17 residues.

A few counts support this clonotype. The V and J genes are TRBV19 and TRBJ1-4; the D gene is possibly TRBD1 (6 bases). Germline CDR1 LNHDA, CDR2 SQIVND (reference sequence). This CDR3 comprises 14 residues. Trimming pared 5 bases from V and 4 bases from J, leaving 11 bases between. The CDR3 is CASSHREDNEKLFF. CDR3 coding DNA: TGTGCCAGTAGTCACAGGGAAGATAATGAAAAACTGTTTTTT.

This clonotype has just a few counts. V usage is TRBV19 and J usage is TRBJ1-6; possibly TRBD1 for D (6 bases). V gave up 5 bases and J gave up 4 bases, with 15 bases separating them. CDR3 size: 16 residues. The germline gives CDR1 LNHDA, CDR2 SQIVND (reference sequence). The CDR3, as DNA: TGTGCCAGTAGTTTGCTACAGGGTTCTTATAATTCACCCCTCCACTTT. This encodes CASSLLQGSYNSPLHF.

This chain links TRBV11-2 with TRBJ2-6; D call uncertain. The CDR3 runs 17 residues. V lost 1 base and J 3 bases, leaving 13 bases between the germline ends. Germline CDR1 is SGHAT and CDR2 is FQNNGV. The CDR3 sequence is CASSLVRFSFGANVLTF. CDR3 in DNA: TGTGCCAGCAGCTTAGTTCGGTTTAGCTTTGGGGCCAACGTCCTGACTTTC.

The chain has TRBV11-2 and TRBJ2-3, with no clear D. The germline V gene has CDR1 SGHAT and CDR2 FQNNGV. This CDR3 contains 16 residues. V was pared by 5 bases and J by 3 bases, with 18 bases between. The DNA for the CDR3 is TGTGCCAGCAGCCCCCGCCCGACTCCCCTGACAGATACGCAGTATTTT. Amino acids: CASSPRPTPLTDTQYF. Full variable domain (rest looked up from reference TRBV11-2 and TRBJ2-3): EAGVAQSPRYKIIEKRQSVAFWCNPISGHATLYWYQQILGQGPKLLIQFQNNGVVDDSQLPKDRFSAERLKGVDSTLKIQPAKLEDSAVYLCASSPRPTPLTDTQYFGPGTRLTVL.

The rearrangement joins TRBV5-1 to TRBJ2-1, with D uncertain. Germline-derived CDR1 and CDR2 are SGHRS and YFSETQ. This CDR3 has 17 amino acids. The V end was cut by 0 bases, the J end by 5 bases, with 18 bases between. The CDR3 sequence is CASSLARLAPYDNEQFF. CDR3 nucleotides: TGCGCCAGCAGCTTGGCCCGGTTAGCCCCGTATGACAATGAGCAGTTCTTC.